These T cell receptor beta chains were read from a single sample in a study of cytomegalovirus exposure and HLA in healthy donors. Profiling relied on immunoSEQ multiplex PCR, and the TCRdb table lists in-frame clones only, not all of them. The repertoire includes some 130,000 clones, 80% of them detected once, and over 2% sits in the top ten. The specimen was PBMCs. The receptors were gathered from a man aged 25 to 40 in good health and CMV-seronegative. Each CDR3 is given without its conserved first and last residue. Fields, in order: V gene, clone size, D gene, J gene, CDR3 protein. A D gene is named only where the DNA matches it firmly. Clone sizes are given selectively: once, few, many, or a class where the clone is expanded.

V gene: TRBV7-8; clone size: -; D gene: -; J gene: TRBJ2-7; CDR3 protein: ASSLLPGLFTYEQY
V gene: TRBV6-5; clone size: -; D gene: -; J gene: TRBJ1-1; CDR3 protein: ASRTKGGITEAF
V gene: TRBV6-1; clone size: few; D gene: TRBD1; J gene: TRBJ2-7; CDR3 protein: ASRGTEGY
V gene: TRBV4-1; clone size: -; D gene: -; J gene: TRBJ2-7; CDR3 protein: ASSQASGLSYEQY
V gene: TRBV7-9; clone size: -; D gene: -; J gene: TRBJ1-1; CDR3 protein: SSRMAGGKAF
V gene: TRBV29-1; clone size: -; D gene: -; J gene: TRBJ1-2; CDR3 protein: SVVWQGYGYP
V gene: TRBV9; clone size: -; D gene: TRBD2; J gene: TRBJ2-7; CDR3 protein: ASSGTTAPYEQY
V gene: TRBV30; clone size: few; D gene: TRBD1; J gene: TRBJ1-2; CDR3 protein: ALKPTGDYT
V gene: TRBV28; clone size: -; D gene: -; J gene: TRBJ2-7; CDR3 protein: ASSLFLVQGSEQY
V gene: TRBV7-7; clone size: -; D gene: -; J gene: TRBJ2-3; CDR3 protein: ASSLGLHTGDTQY
V gene: TRBV19; clone size: -; D gene: TRBD2; J gene: TRBJ2-3; CDR3 protein: ASSGVGRWLDTQY
V gene: TRBV4-1; clone size: -; D gene: TRBD2; J gene: TRBJ2-7; CDR3 protein: ASSPGLAGAYEQY
V gene: TRBV4-1; clone size: -; D gene: TRBD2; J gene: TRBJ2-1; CDR3 protein: ASSHRLAEIYNEQF
V gene: TRBV25-1; clone size: -; D gene: -; J gene: TRBJ1-1; CDR3 protein: ASSDFRAGTEAF
V gene: TRBV27; clone size: once; D gene: -; J gene: TRBJ2-7; CDR3 protein: ASGLGPAYEQY
V gene: TRBV10-1; clone size: -; D gene: TRBD2; J gene: TRBJ2-1; CDR3 protein: ASSQILAGVGEQF
V gene: TRBV7-8; clone size: -; D gene: TRBD2; J gene: TRBJ2-3; CDR3 protein: ASSMGTGGFRVADTQY
V gene: TRBV6-6; clone size: -; D gene: -; J gene: TRBJ1-4; CDR3 protein: ASSSGVFNEKLF
V gene: TRBV5-6; clone size: -; D gene: -; J gene: TRBJ2-7; CDR3 protein: ASSLGQIEQY
V gene: TRBV7-3; clone size: once; D gene: TRBD2; J gene: TRBJ2-1; CDR3 protein: ASSLDGLAGVNEQF
V gene: TRBV25-1; clone size: -; D gene: TRBD1; J gene: TRBJ1-1; CDR3 protein: ASSPQGAQAF
V gene: TRBV27; clone size: -; D gene: -; J gene: TRBJ1-1; CDR3 protein: ASSQQVNTEAF
V gene: TRBV7-9; clone size: -; D gene: -; J gene: TRBJ2-7; CDR3 protein: SSSSHGRETYEQY
V gene: TRBV28; clone size: -; D gene: -; J gene: TRBJ2-5; CDR3 protein: ASSLLPTGVYETQY
V gene: TRBV5-1; clone size: few; D gene: -; J gene: TRBJ1-3; CDR3 protein: ASSSASATSGNTIY
V gene: TRBV7-8; clone size: -; D gene: -; J gene: TRBJ2-3; CDR3 protein: ASSLHSSSSATDTQY
V gene: TRBV25-1; clone size: -; D gene: -; J gene: TRBJ1-1; CDR3 protein: ASSERWAGTEAF
V gene: TRBV7-9; clone size: -; D gene: TRBD1; J gene: TRBJ2-5; CDR3 protein: ASSLAGGVAENRETQY
V gene: TRBV6-1; clone size: -; D gene: -; J gene: TRBJ1-2; CDR3 protein: ASSEGPGEYYGYT
V gene: TRBV29-1; clone size: -; D gene: TRBD1; J gene: TRBJ1-4; CDR3 protein: SVATGGVTNEKLF
V gene: TRBV27; clone size: -; D gene: -; J gene: TRBJ2-7; CDR3 protein: ASSSPRTASYEQY
V gene: TRBV15; clone size: -; D gene: -; J gene: TRBJ1-3; CDR3 protein: ATSWLSGNTIY
V gene: TRBV19; clone size: -; D gene: -; J gene: TRBJ1-1; CDR3 protein: ASSIGSRLTEAF
V gene: TRBV4-1; clone size: -; D gene: TRBD1; J gene: TRBJ2-6; CDR3 protein: ASSDPGGADSGANVLT
V gene: TRBV7-2; clone size: -; D gene: -; J gene: TRBJ2-3; CDR3 protein: ASSLVAVSRGTDTQY
V gene: TRBV7-2; clone size: -; D gene: TRBD2; J gene: TRBJ2-1; CDR3 protein: ASAGGEQF
V gene: TRBV7-9; clone size: -; D gene: TRBD1; J gene: TRBJ1-1; CDR3 protein: ASSLITGAATEAF
V gene: TRBV28; clone size: -; D gene: -; J gene: TRBJ2-7; CDR3 protein: ASYTGTTAYEQY
V gene: TRBV5-1; clone size: -; D gene: TRBD2; J gene: TRBJ2-1; CDR3 protein: ASSVSLAANEQF
V gene: TRBV28; clone size: few; D gene: -; J gene: TRBJ1-3; CDR3 protein: ASSFAGTGNTIY
V gene: TRBV19; clone size: -; D gene: -; J gene: TRBJ2-1; CDR3 protein: ASSMRPDRRPYNEQF
V gene: TRBV28; clone size: -; D gene: TRBD2; J gene: TRBJ2-5; CDR3 protein: ASSPSTGGEETQY
V gene: TRBV7-2; clone size: few; D gene: TRBD2; J gene: TRBJ2-1; CDR3 protein: ASSLVRLAVYNEQF
V gene: TRBV28; clone size: few; D gene: -; J gene: TRBJ2-5; CDR3 protein: ASSLLGSGNKETQY
V gene: TRBV7-2; clone size: -; D gene: -; J gene: TRBJ2-7; CDR3 protein: ASSLERDTYEQY
V gene: TRBV2; clone size: -; D gene: -; J gene: TRBJ1-3; CDR3 protein: ASSVGRAGNTIY
V gene: TRBV5-6; clone size: -; D gene: -; J gene: TRBJ2-3; CDR3 protein: ASSSRGTSTDTQY
V gene: TRBV7-9; clone size: -; D gene: -; J gene: TRBJ1-4; CDR3 protein: ASSPQTEYIGKLF
V gene: TRBV7-2; clone size: -; D gene: -; J gene: TRBJ2-1; CDR3 protein: ASSLAGSNNEQF
V gene: TRBV11-2; clone size: -; D gene: TRBD2; J gene: TRBJ2-2; CDR3 protein: ASSRLAGGTGELF
V gene: TRBV7-2; clone size: -; D gene: TRBD1; J gene: TRBJ2-7; CDR3 protein: ASSLALGTGPTKQY
V gene: TRBV12-5; clone size: -; D gene: TRBD2; J gene: TRBJ2-1; CDR3 protein: ASGFSHTGRTSGTYEQF